Below, one T cell receptor (beta chain) is given with its context. The antigen is unknown. Markers CD45RO/CCR7/CD25/CD127/CD95/CD27 served to sort CD4+ naive, central memory, regulatory and stem cell-like memory cells. Germline assignment: CDR1 SNHLY and CDR2 FYNNEI. V gave up 6 bases and J gave up 2 bases; unmatched junction bases: 8. CDR3 length equals 15 residues. Since all of the isolated RNA was reverse transcribed, expressed TCRB transcripts were what got sequenced. Produced via immunoSEQ multiplex PCR; TCRdb's table is partial and in-frame only. The data contain about 140,000 clones, around a tenth of them seen just once; the ten biggest clones take up around 0.65%. The data were taken from a study of beta chain features in type 1 diabetes. Study outcomes and limitations: VDJ junctions sequenced from type 1 diabetes patients showed fewer insertions and more deletions. A greater similarity of naive, central memory and Treg TCRB repertoires was seen among patients than among healthy donors.

The specimen was central memory CD4+ T cells from blood. The gene calls are TRBV2 and TRBJ2-3; TRBD2 agrees at 7 bases. The receptor was isolated from a woman between 40 and 50 years old in good health. The CDR3 nucleotides are TGTGCCAGCAGATCTAGCGGTGGGCTCACAGATACGCAGTATTTT. It translates to CASRSSGGLTDTQYF.